Sequencing of this TCR beta chain was carried out in a study of blood T cell repertoires in COVID-19. Two consecutive negative NP/OP PCR tests, clearance, or resolved symptoms defined Cohort 3 recovery. The protocol was immunoSEQ multiplex PCR, while the TCRdb copy is restricted to in-frame clones and leaves out a portion. The sample holds around 240,000 clones, 86% seen once. In germline, CDR1 is MGHRA, CDR2 YSYEKL. This CDR3 comprises 16 residues. Trimming took 1 base from V and 5 from J; bases not matched to a gene: 9. The sequenced sample consisted of PBMCs or T cells enriched from blood (not recorded which). The sequence was collected from a woman aged 45-65 years who had recovered from COVID-19. This sequence joins TRBV4-1 and TRBJ2-5; TRBD2 matches at 8 bases. CDR3 nucleotides: TGCGCCAGCAGCCAAGGTCCAGCGGGGGCCCCGGAGACCCAGTACTTC. This sequence encodes CASSQGPAGAPETQYF.